A selection of T cell receptor beta chains follows, all from one sample in a study of PD-L1 blockade in urothelial cancer. The repertoire was sequenced with immunoSEQ multiplex PCR; TCRdb's copy has only in-frame clones and lacks some. The sample lists about 110,000 clones, about 85% seen once, with roughly 2.2% in the top ten. Sequencing used PBMCs, obtained around atezolizumab (anti-PD-L1) treatment. The receptors were gathered from a man aged 45 to 65 with urothelial cancer. The CDR3 runs from the conserved cysteine through the conserved F or W. Fields, in order: D gene, CDR3 length, J gene, V gene, CDR3 protein, CDR3 DNA. The D gene is left open where the match is weak.

d_gene: TRBD2; len: 18; j_gene: TRBJ2-1; v_gene: TRBV28; CDR3aa: CASSPRVIAGGVYNEQFF; CDR3nt: TGTGCCAGCAGTCCGCGGGTGATAGCGGGAGGGGTCTACAATGAGCAGTTCTTC
d_gene: NA; len: 14; j_gene: TRBJ2-5; v_gene: TRBV7-3; CDR3aa: CASSFIAGQETQYF; CDR3nt: TGTGCCAGCAGCTTCATCGCGGGCCAAGAGACCCAGTACTTC
d_gene: TRBD1; len: 14; j_gene: TRBJ1-6; v_gene: TRBV27; CDR3aa: CASSRDSGNSPLHF; CDR3nt: TGTGCCAGCAGTCGGGACAGCGGCAATTCACCCCTCCACTTT
d_gene: NA; len: 16; j_gene: TRBJ2-2; v_gene: TRBV7-9; CDR3aa: CASSLGNGGRTGELFF; CDR3nt: TGTGCCAGCAGCTTAGGAAACGGGGGACGCACCGGGGAGCTGTTTTTT
d_gene: TRBD1; len: 14; j_gene: TRBJ2-5; v_gene: TRBV5-5; CDR3aa: CASSFDRASETQYF; CDR3nt: TGTGCCAGCAGCTTTGACAGGGCCTCGGAGACCCAGTACTTC
d_gene: NA; len: 14; j_gene: TRBJ2-7; v_gene: TRBV5-6; CDR3aa: CASSPARDSYEQYF; CDR3nt: TGTGCCAGCAGTCCGGCTCGGGACTCCTACGAGCAGTACTTC
d_gene: TRBD1; len: 14; j_gene: TRBJ2-1; v_gene: TRBV18; CDR3aa: CASSLTGQVNEQFF; CDR3nt: TGTGCCAGCTCACTTACGGGACAGGTCAATGAGCAGTTCTTC
d_gene: NA; len: 15; j_gene: TRBJ2-3; v_gene: TRBV14; CDR3aa: CASSQPGPRGDTQYF; CDR3nt: TGTGCCAGCAGCCAACCTGGTCCCCGCGGGGATACGCAGTATTTT
d_gene: TRBD1; len: 15; j_gene: TRBJ2-2; v_gene: TRBV29-1; CDR3aa: CSVRTGTANTGELFF; CDR3nt: TGCAGCGTTAGAACCGGGACAGCGAACACCGGGGAGCTGTTTTTT
d_gene: NA; len: 13; j_gene: TRBJ1-1; v_gene: TRBV18; CDR3aa: CASSPDSPTEAFF; CDR3nt: TGTGCCAGCTCACCGGACAGTCCCACTGAAGCTTTCTTT
d_gene: TRBD2; len: 16; j_gene: TRBJ2-7; v_gene: TRBV5-4; CDR3aa: CASSLLFSGRAYEQYF; CDR3nt: TGTGCCAGCAGCTTGCTTTTCAGCGGGAGAGCCTACGAGCAGTACTTC